The 17 T cell receptor beta chains listed next were all sequenced from one sample in a study of patients and donors after allogeneic stem cell transplantation. TCRdb reprocessed the RT-PCR reads via MiXCR and lists one record per CDR3 protein. The repertoire holds around 150,000 distinct CDR3 sequences, 30% seen once, with around 3.3% in the top ten. Material: blood, either unsorted or a sorted T cell fraction (not recorded which). All receptors derive from a human donor who was either an allogeneic HSCT recipient or a stem cell or donor lymphocyte infusion donor (not recorded which). It is not recorded whose cells these are; they may come from a transplant donor.

This clonotype was seen more than once but under ten times. The chain joins TRBV10-3 to TRBJ2-1; the D call may be TRBD1 or TRBD2 (6 bases each). CDR1 and CDR2 (germline): ENHRY, SYGVKD. The CDR3 totals 16 residues. V was pared by 7 bases and J by 0 bases, with 16 bases between. CDR3 DNA sequence: TGTGCCATCACCGAGACTGGGGGGCTCTCCTACAATGAGCAGTTCTTC. It yields the protein CAITETGGLSYNEQFF.

In its sample, this clonotype was seen many times. The V call is TRBV7-2, the J call TRBJ1-2; D perhaps matches TRBD1 (5 bases). V gave up 6 bases and J gave up 4 bases, with 15 bases separating them. CDR3 size: 14 residues. Germline CDR1 and CDR2: SGHTA and FQGNSA. In DNA form, the CDR3 reads TGTGCCAGCAGGTCCAGGGCCCACCGCTATGGCTACACCTTC. The encoded protein is CASRSRAHRYGYTF.

The chain employs TRBV7-9 and TRBJ2-5; weak D call: TRBD2 (5 bases). There are 14 residues in the CDR3. V lost 7 bases and J lost 0, with 12 bases in between. CDR1 and CDR2 from the germline V gene are SEHNR and FQNEAQ (reference sequence). CDR3: CASNGRRYQETQYF. For the CDR3, the DNA is TGTGCCAGCAACGGGCGGAGGTACCAAGAGACCCAGTACTTC.

This clonotype was seen only a few times. In DNA, the CDR3 is TGTGCCAGCAGCCCCTATTGGGAGTACACTGAAGCTTTCTTT. Translating it yields CASSPYWEYTEAFF. This chain joins TRBV7-6 and TRBJ1-1; D gene unclear. CDR1 and CDR2 (germline): SGHVS, FNYEAQ. The CDR3 sequence is 14 residues long. Trimming took off 5 bases at V and 3 bases at J, with 13 bases between the two ends.

This clonotype is a singleton in its sample. This may stem from a read error, because a much larger clone lies one nucleotide away. This chain links TRBV27 with TRBJ1-1; possibly TRBD1 for D (5 bases). The germline gives CDR1 MNHEY, CDR2 SMNVEV (reference sequence). V was trimmed by 5 bases and J by 1 base, leaving 8 bases between them. This CDR3 has 13 amino acids. The CDR3 reads CASSHGGNTEAFF. DNA of the CDR3: TGTGCCAGCAGTCACGGGGGGAACACTGAAGCTTTCTTT.

The chain joins TRBV19 to TRBJ2-1; 13 nucleotides match TRBD2. The ends lost 5 bases at V and 7 bases at J; junction bases unmatched: 5. Looked up from germline, CDR1 is LNHDA and CDR2 is SQIVND (reference sequence). The CDR3 is 15 amino acids. CDR3 amino acids: CASSSPLAGGNEQFF. The DNA of the CDR3 is TGTGCCAGTAGTTCCCCACTAGCGGGAGGGAATGAGCAGTTCTTC.

This chain links TRBV4-1 with TRBJ2-5, with TRBD2 as a possible D gene (5 bases). The CDR3 sequence is 14 residues long. V was cut by 4 bases and J by 0 bases, with 9 bases left in between. Germline CDR1 MGHRA, CDR2 YSYEKL. CDR3 DNA: TGCGCCAGCAGCCCGGAGGACTACCAAGAGACCCAGTACTTC. Its protein is CASSPEDYQETQYF.

This chain connects TRBV11-3 to TRBJ2-2; 9 bases map to TRBD2. Germline assignment: CDR1 SGHNT and CDR2 YENEEA. V gave up 1 base and J gave up 6 bases; unmatched junction bases: 3. CDR3 length: 15 residues. CDR3: CASSLGLAGPGELFF. In DNA form, the CDR3 reads TGTGCCAGCAGCTTAGGGCTAGCGGGGCCCGGGGAGCTGTTTTTT.

The chain recombines TRBV12-3 or TRBV12-4 with TRBJ2-3, with TRBD2 matching over 10 bases. CDR3 length: 13 amino acids. V shed 5 bases and J 5 bases; nucleotides not matched to a gene: 1. The CDR3 region has the DNA TGTGCCAGCAGTCGGACTAGCGGAGATACGCAGTATTTT. The encoded protein is CASSRTSGDTQYF.

This clonotype has just one count. The V gene is TRBV20-1, the J gene TRBJ2-4, with D perhaps TRBD2 (5 bases). Trimming took off 0 bases at V and 0 bases at J, with 12 bases between the two ends. From germline, CDR1 is DFQATT and CDR2 SNEGSKA (reference sequence). CDR3 size: 16 residues. The CDR3 DNA reads TGCAGTGCTAGAGATATCGGAGCGGTAGCCAAAAACATTCAGTACTTC. This gives the protein CSARDIGAVAKNIQYF.

This chain links TRBV2 with TRBJ1-4; D is unresolved. This CDR3 contains 15 residues. CDR1 and CDR2 (germline): SNHLY, FYNNEI. Trimming took off 9 bases at V and 0 bases at J, with 14 bases between the two ends. The CDR3 DNA sequence: TGTGCCAGTTTTCGATGGTCCACAACTAATGAAAAACTGTTTTTT. Its translation: CASFRWSTTNEKLFF.

CDR3: CATSQNTDTQYF. The DNA for the CDR3 is TGTGCCACCAGTCAGAACACAGATACGCAGTATTTT. This chain uses TRBV24-1 with TRBJ2-3; D not resolved. Trimming cost V 6 bases and J 2 bases, with 5 bases left between them. The germline V gene encodes CDR1 KGHDR and CDR2 SFDVKD. The CDR3 sequence is 12 residues long.

This clonotype came up a few times. This chain uses TRBV7-2 with TRBJ1-1; tentatively, D is TRBD1 (5 bases). The germline V and J ends were trimmed by 0 bases and 7 bases, with 12 bases remaining between them. Germline V gene lookup returns CDR1 SGHTA and CDR2 FQGNSA. The CDR3 is 14 residues long. The CDR3 sequence: CASSLAEGVGEAFF. CDR3 sequence (DNA): TGTGCCAGCAGCTTAGCGGAAGGGGTTGGTGAAGCTTTCTTT.

In this sample, this clonotype turned up a few times. The chain combines TRBV7-2 with TRBJ1-5; D is unresolved. This CDR3 comprises 12 residues. Per the germline V gene, CDR1 is SGHTA and CDR2 is FQGNSA. V was trimmed by 1 base and J by 10 bases, leaving 8 bases between them. For the CDR3, the DNA is TGTGCCAGCAGCTTAGAAGGCAGCCCCCAGCATTTT. It yields the protein CASSLEGSPQHF.

The chain employs TRBV29-1 and TRBJ2-3; no clear D. Per the germline V gene, CDR1 is SQVTM and CDR2 is ANQGSEA. CDR3 length equals 11 residues. Trimming pared 6 bases from V and 5 bases from J, leaving 9 bases between. This CDR3 reads CSVGSRDTQYF. Here the CDR3 DNA reads TGCAGCGTCGGATCCAGAGATACGCAGTATTTT.

The count of this clonotype is one. Possible read error: a much larger clone is one base away. The rearrangement links TRBV3-1 to TRBJ1-1; 7 bases are a match to TRBD1. The CDR3 runs 14 residues. In germline, CDR1 is LGHDT, CDR2 YNNKEL (reference sequence). Here the CDR3 reads CASSPRDSSTETFF. In DNA, the CDR3 is TGTGCCAGCAGCCCTCGGGACAGTAGTACTGAAACTTTCTTT.

There are a few counts of this clonotype. J is TRBJ1-1 and V is TRBV18; TRBD1 matches 7 bases. V lost 6 bases, J lost 0 bases, and 7 bases stayed unmatched. Germline V CDR1 and CDR2: KGHSH, LQKENI. The CDR3 runs to 15 residues. CDR3 protein: CASSPNRGLNTEAFF. Here the CDR3 DNA reads TGTGCCAGCTCGCCCAACAGGGGTCTGAACACTGAAGCTTTCTTT.